Listed here is a single T cell receptor (beta chain). This entry belongs to a study of cytomegalovirus exposure and HLA in healthy donors. A multiplex PCR was run with 60 Vbeta primers and 13 Jbeta primers. The repertoire was sequenced with immunoSEQ multiplex PCR; TCRdb's copy has only in-frame clones and lacks some. This table holds about 59,000 clones, approximately 80% found once. V was shortened by 3 bases and J by 3 bases, with 13 bases between the two germline ends. This CDR3 is 15 amino acids long. Germline V gives CDR1 SNHLY, CDR2 FYNNEI. V gene TRBV2 combines with J gene TRBJ2-3, with D maybe TRBD2 (6 bases). The source material was PBMCs. This sequence originates from a man aged 35 to 55 in good health and CMV-seronegative. The CDR3 region is CASSEVGGGTDTQYF. CDR3 bases: TGTGCCAGCAGTGAGGTGGGGGGAGGAACAGATACGCAGTATTTT.